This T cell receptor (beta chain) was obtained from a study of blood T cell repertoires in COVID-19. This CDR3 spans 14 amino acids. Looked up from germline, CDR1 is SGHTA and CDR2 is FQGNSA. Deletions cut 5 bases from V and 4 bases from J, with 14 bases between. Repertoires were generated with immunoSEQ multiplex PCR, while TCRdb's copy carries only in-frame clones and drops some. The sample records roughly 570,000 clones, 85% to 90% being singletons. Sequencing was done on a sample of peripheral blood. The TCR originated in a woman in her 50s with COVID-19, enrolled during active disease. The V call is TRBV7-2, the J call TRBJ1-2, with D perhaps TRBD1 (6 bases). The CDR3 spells CASSPTGQGYGYTF. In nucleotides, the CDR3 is TGTGCCAGCAGCCCAACAGGGCAGGGCTATGGCTACACCTTC.